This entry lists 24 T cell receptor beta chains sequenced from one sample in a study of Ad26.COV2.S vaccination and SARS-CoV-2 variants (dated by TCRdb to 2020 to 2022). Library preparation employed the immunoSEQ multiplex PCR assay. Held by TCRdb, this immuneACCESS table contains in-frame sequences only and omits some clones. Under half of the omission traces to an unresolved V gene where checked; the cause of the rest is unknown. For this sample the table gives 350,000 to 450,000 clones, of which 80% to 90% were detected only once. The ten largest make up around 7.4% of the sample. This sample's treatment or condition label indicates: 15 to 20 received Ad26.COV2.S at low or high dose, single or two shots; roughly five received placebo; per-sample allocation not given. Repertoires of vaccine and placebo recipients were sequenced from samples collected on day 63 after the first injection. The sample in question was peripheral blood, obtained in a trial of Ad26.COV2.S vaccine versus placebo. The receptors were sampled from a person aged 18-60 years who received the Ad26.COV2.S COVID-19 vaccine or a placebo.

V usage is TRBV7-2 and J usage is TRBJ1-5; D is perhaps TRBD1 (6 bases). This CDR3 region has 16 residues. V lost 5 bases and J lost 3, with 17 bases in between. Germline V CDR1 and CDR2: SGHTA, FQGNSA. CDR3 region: CASSPYRAGDNQPQHF. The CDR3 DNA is TGTGCCAGCAGCCCCTACCGGGCAGGGGACAATCAGCCCCAGCATTTT.

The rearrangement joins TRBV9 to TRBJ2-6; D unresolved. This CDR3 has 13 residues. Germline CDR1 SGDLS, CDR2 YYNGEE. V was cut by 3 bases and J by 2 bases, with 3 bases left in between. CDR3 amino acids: CASSGPGANVLTF. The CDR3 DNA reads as TGTGCCAGCAGCGGGCCTGGGGCCAACGTCCTGACTTTC.

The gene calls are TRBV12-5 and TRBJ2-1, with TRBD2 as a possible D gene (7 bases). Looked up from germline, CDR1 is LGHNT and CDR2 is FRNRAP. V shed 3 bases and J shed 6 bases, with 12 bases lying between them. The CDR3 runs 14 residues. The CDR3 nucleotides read TGTGCTAGTGGTTTACGAGGGGGGGCCAATGAGCAGTTCTTC. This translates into CASGLRGGANEQFF.

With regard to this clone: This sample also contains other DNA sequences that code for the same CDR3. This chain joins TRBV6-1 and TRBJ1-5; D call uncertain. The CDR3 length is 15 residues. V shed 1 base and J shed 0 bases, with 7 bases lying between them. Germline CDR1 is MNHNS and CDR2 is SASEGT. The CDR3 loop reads CASSEGLYSNQPQHF. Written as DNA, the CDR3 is TGTGCCAGCAGTGAAGGGCTGTATAGCAATCAGCCCCAGCATTTT.

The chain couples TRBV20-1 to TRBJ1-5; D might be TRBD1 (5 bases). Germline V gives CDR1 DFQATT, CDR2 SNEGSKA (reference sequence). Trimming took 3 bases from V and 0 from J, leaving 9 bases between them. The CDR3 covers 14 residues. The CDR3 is CSASQGYSNQPQHF. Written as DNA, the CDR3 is TGCAGTGCTAGTCAGGGTTATAGCAATCAGCCCCAGCATTTT.

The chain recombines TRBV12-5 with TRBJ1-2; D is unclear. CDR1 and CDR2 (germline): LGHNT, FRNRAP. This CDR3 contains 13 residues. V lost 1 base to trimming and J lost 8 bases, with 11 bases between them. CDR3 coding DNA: TGTGCTAGTGGTTTGGGACGCCTAAGGGGCTACACCTTC. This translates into CASGLGRLRGYTF.

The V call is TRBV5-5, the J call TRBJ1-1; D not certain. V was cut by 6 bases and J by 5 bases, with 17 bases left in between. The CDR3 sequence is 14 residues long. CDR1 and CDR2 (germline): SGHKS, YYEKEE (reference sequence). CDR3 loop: CASTFRSFPTEAFF. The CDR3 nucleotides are TGTGCCAGCACCTTTAGATCCTTTCCGACTGAAGCTTTCTTT.

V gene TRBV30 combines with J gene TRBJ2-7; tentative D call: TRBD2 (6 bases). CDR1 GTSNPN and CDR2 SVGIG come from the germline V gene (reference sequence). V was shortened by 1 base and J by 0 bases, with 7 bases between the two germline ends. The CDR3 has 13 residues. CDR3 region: CAWSGGNSYEQYF. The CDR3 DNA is TGTGCCTGGAGTGGCGGGAACTCCTACGAGCAGTACTTC.

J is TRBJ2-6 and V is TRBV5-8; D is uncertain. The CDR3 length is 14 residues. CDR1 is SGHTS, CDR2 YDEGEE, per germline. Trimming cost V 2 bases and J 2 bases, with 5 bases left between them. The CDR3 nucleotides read TGTGCCAGCAGCTTCCGGACTGGGGCCAACGTCCTGACTTTC. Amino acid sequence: CASSFRTGANVLTF.

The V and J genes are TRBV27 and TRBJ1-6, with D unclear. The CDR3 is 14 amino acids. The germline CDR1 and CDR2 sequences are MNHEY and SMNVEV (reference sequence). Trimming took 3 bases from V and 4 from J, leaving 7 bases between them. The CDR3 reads CASSFEGYNSPLHF. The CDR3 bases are TGTGCCAGCAGTTTCGAGGGTTATAATTCACCCCTCCACTTT.

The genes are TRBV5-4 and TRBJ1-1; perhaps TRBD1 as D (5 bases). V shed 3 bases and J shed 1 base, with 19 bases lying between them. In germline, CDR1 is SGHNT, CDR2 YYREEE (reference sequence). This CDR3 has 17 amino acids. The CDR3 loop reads CASSSSDLRDPNTEAFF. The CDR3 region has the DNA TGTGCCAGCAGCTCCTCCGACCTCAGGGACCCGAACACTGAAGCTTTCTTT.

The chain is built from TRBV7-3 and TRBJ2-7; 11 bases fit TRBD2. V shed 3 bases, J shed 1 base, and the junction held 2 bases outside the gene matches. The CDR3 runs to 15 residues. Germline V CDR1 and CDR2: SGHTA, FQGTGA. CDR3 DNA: TGTGCCAGCAGCTTTGGGACTAGCGGATCCTACGAGCAGTACTTC. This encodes CASSFGTSGSYEQYF. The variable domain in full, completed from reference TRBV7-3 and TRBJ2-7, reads GAGVSQTPSNKVTEKGKYVELRCDPISGHTALYWYRQSLGQGPEFLIYFQGTGAADDSGLPNDRFFAVRPEGSVSTLKIQRTERGDSAVYLCASSFGTSGSYEQYFGPGTRLTVT.

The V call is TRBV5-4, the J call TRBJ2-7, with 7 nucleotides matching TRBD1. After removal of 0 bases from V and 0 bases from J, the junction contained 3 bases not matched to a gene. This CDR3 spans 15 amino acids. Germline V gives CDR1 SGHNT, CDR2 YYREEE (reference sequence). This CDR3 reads CASSLGQGSSYEQYF. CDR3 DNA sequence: TGTGCCAGCAGCTTGGGACAGGGTTCCTCCTACGAGCAGTACTTC.

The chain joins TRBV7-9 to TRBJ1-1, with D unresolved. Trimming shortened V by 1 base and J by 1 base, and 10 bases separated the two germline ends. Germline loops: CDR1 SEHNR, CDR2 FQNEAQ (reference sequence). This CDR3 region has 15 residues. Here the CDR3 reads CASSLVAVRNTEAFF. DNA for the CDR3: TGTGCCAGCAGCTTAGTGGCCGTAAGGAACACTGAAGCTTTCTTT.

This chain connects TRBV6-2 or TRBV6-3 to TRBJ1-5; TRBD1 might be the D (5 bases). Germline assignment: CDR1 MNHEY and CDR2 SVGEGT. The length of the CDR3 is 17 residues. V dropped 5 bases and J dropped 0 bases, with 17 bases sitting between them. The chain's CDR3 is CASSPGPDPYSNQPQHF. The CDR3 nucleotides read TGTGCCAGCAGTCCGGGACCCGACCCATATAGCAATCAGCCCCAGCATTTT.

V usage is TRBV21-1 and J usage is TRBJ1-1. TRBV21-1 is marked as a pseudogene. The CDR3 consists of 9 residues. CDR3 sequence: CASRDEAFF. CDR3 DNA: TGTGCCAGCCGCGATGAAGCTTTCTTT.

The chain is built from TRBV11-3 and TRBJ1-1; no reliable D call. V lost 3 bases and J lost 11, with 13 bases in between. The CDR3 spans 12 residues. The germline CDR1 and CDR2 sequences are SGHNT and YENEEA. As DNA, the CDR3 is TGTGCCAGCAGCTTTCAGGACTCAAAGGCTTTCTTT. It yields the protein CASSFQDSKAFF.

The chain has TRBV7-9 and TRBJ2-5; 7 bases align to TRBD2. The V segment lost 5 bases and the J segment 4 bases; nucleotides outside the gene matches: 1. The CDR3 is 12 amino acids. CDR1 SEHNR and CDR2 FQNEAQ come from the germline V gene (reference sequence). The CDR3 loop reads CASSPSGETQYF. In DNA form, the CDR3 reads TGTGCCAGCAGCCCTAGCGGAGAGACCCAGTACTTC.

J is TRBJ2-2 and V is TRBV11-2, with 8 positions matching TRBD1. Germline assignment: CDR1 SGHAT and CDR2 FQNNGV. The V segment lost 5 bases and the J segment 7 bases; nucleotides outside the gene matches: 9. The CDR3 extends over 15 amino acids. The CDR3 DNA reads TGTGCCAGCAGCCGACTTTCAGGGGGCCACGGGGAGCTGTTTTTT. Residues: CASSRLSGGHGELFF.

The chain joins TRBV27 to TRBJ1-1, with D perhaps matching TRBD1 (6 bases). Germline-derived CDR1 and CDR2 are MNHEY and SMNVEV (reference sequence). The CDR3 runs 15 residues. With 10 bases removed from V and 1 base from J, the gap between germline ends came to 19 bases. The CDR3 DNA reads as TGTGCCACAGGGGTGGTCAGGGGTAAGAACACTGAAGCTTTCTTT. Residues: CATGVVRGKNTEAFF.

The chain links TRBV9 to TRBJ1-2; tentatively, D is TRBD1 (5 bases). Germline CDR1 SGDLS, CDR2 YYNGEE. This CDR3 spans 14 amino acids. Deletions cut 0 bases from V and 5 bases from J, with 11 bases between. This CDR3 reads CASSVDGQGYGYTF. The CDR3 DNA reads TGTGCCAGCAGCGTAGATGGTCAGGGTTATGGCTACACCTTC.

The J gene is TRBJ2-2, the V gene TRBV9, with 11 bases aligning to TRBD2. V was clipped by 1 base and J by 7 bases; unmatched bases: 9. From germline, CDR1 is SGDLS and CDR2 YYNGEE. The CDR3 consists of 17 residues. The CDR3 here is CASSVPIAGGPVGELFF. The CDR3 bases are TGTGCCAGCAGCGTACCCATAGCGGGAGGGCCGGTCGGGGAGCTGTTTTTT.

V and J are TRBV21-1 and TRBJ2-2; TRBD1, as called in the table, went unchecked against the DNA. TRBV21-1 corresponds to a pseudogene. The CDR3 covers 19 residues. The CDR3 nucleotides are TGTGCCAGCAGCCTACCGCGGCCGGGACAGGGAGATTTCACCGGGGAGCTGTTTTTT. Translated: CASSLPRPGQGDFTGELFF.

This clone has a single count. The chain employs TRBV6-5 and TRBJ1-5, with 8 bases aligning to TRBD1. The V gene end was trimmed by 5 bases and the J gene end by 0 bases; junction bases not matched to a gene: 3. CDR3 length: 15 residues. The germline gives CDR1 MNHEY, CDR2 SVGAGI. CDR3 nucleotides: TGTGCCAGCAGTCCAACAGGGGGTAGCAATCAGCCCCAGCATTTT. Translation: CASSPTGGSNQPQHF.